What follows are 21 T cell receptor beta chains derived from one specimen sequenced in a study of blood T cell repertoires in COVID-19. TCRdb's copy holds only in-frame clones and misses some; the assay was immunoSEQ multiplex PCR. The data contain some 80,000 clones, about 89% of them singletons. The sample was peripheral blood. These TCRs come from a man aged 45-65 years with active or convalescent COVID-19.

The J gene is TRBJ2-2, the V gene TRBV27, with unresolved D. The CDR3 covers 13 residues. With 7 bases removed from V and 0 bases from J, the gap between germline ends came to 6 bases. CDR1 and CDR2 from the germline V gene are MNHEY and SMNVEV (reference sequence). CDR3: CASKTTNTGELFF. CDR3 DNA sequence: TGTGCCAGCAAGACAACGAACACCGGGGAGCTGTTTTTT.

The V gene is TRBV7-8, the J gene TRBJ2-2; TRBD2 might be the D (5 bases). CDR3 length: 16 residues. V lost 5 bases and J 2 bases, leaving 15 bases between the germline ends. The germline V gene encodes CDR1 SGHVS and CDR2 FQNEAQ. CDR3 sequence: CASSPGLAPNTGELFF. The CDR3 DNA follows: TGTGCCAGCAGCCCCGGGCTAGCTCCCAACACCGGGGAGCTGTTTTTT. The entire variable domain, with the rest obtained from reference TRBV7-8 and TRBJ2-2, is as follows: GAGVSQSPRYKVAKRGQDVALRCDPISGHVSLFWYQQALGQGPEFLTYFQNEAQLDKSGLPSDRFFAERPEGSVSTLKIQRTQQEDSAVYLCASSPGLAPNTGELFFGEGSRLTVL.

The CDR3, as DNA: TGTGCCAGCAGCCCCGGGGGTAGCGACCAAGAGACCCAGTACTTC. Residues: CASSPGGSDQETQYF. This chain connects TRBV28 to TRBJ2-5; a weak D match, TRBD2 (6 bases). CDR3 length: 15 residues. From germline, CDR1 is MDHEN and CDR2 SYDVKM. The V gene lost 6 bases and the J gene lost 0 bases, with 14 bases spanning the gap.

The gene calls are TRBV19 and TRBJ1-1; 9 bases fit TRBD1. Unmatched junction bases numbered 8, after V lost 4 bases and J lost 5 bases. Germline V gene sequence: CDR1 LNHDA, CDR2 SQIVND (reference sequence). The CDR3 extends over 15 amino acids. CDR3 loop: CASSRPQGAGTEAFF. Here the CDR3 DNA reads TGTGCCAGTAGTAGACCACAGGGGGCCGGTACTGAAGCTTTCTTT.

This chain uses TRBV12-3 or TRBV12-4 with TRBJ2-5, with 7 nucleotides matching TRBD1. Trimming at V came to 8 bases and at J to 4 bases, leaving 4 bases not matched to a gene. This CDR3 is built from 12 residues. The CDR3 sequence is CASRGGLETQYF. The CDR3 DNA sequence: TGTGCCAGCCGAGGGGGCCTAGAGACCCAGTACTTC.

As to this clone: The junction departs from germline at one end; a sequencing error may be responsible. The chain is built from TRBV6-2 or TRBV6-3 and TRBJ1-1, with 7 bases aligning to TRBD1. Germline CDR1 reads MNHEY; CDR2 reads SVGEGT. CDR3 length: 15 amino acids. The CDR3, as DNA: TGTGCCAGCAGTTACCCACAGGGGATGAAGACTGAAGCTTTCTTT. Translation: CASSYPQGMKTEAFF.

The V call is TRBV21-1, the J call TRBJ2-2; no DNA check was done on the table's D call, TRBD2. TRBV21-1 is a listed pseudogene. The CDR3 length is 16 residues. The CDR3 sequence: CASSKLRGANTGELFF. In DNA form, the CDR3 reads TGTGCCAGCAGCAAATTGCGGGGGGCGAACACCGGGGAGCTGTTTTTT.

The CDR3 DNA is TGTGCCAGCAGTTTGACAGTTAACTATGGCTACACCTTC. Translated, it gives CASSLTVNYGYTF. The gene calls are TRBV6-5 and TRBJ1-2, with D maybe TRBD1 (5 bases). Germline CDR1 and CDR2: MNHEY and SVGAGI. V dropped 4 bases and J dropped 1 base, with 7 bases sitting between them. This CDR3 has 13 residues.

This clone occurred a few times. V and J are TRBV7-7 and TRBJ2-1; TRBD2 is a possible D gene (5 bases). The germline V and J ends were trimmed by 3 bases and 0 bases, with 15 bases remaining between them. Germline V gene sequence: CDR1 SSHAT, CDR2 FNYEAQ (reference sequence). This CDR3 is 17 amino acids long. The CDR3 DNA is TGTGCCAGCAGCTTGGACTGGAGCCCTAGCTCCTACAATGAGCAGTTCTTC. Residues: CASSLDWSPSSYNEQFF.

The CDR3 is CASSRDRGLYNEQFF. CDR3 nucleotides: TGTGCCAGTAGTCGGGACAGGGGTTTATACAATGAGCAGTTCTTC. The chain joins TRBV19 to TRBJ2-1, with 10 bases fitting TRBD1. V lost 5 bases and J lost 4; bases outside the gene matches: 5. The germline V gene encodes CDR1 LNHDA and CDR2 SQIVND (reference sequence). The CDR3 consists of 15 residues.

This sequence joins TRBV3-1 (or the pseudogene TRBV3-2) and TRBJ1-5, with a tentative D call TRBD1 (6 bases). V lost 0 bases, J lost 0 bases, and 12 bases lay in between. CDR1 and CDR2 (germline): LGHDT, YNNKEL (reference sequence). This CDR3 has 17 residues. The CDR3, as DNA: TGTGCCAGCAGCCAAGAGGGAGGGGGAGGTAGCAATCAGCCCCAGCATTTT. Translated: CASSQEGGGGSNQPQHF.

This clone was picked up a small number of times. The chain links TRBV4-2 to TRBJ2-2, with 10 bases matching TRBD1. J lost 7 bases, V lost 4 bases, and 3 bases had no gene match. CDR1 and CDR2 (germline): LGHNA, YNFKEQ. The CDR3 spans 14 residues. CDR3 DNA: TGTGCCAGCAGCCTAGGACAGGGGGACGGGGAGCTGTTTTTT. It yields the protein CASSLGQGDGELFF.

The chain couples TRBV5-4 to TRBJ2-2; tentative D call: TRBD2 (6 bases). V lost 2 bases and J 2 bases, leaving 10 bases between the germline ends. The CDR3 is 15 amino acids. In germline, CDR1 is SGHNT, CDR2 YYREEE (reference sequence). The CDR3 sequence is CASSFMEGNTGELFF. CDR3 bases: TGTGCCAGCAGCTTTATGGAGGGAAACACCGGGGAGCTGTTTTTT.

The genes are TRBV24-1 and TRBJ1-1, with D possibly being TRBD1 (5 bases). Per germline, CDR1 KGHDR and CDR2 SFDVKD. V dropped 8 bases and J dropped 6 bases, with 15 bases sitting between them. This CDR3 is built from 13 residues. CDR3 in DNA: TGTGCCACCACGGCTGCGCGGGGGTCTGAAGCTTTCTTT. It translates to CATTAARGSEAFF.

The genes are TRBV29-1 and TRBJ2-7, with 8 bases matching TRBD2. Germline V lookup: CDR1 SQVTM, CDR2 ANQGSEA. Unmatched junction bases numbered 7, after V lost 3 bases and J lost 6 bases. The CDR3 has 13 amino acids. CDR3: CSVDVGGATEQYF. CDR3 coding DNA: TGCAGCGTTGACGTCGGGGGGGCCACCGAGCAGTACTTC.

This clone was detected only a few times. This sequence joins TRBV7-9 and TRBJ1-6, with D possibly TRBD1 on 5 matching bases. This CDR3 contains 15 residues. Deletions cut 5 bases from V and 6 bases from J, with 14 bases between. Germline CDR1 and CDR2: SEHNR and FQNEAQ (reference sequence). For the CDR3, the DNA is TGTGCCAGCAGCCCACCGGGGGGGGGTAATTCACCCCTCCACTTT. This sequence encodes CASSPPGGGNSPLHF.

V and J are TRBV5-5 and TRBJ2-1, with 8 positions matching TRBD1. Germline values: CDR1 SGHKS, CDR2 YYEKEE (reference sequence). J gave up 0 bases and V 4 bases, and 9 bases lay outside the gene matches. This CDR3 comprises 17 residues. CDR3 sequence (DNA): TGTGCCAGCAGCCTAGACAGGGGCGCTAGCTCCTACAATGAGCAGTTCTTC. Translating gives CASSLDRGASSYNEQFF.

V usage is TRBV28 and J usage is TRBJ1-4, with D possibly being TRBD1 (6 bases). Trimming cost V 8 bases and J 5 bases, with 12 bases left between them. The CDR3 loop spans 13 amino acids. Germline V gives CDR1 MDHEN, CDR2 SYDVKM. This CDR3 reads CASGRGANEKLFF. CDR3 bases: TGTGCCAGCGGGAGGGGGGCGAATGAAAAACTGTTTTTT.

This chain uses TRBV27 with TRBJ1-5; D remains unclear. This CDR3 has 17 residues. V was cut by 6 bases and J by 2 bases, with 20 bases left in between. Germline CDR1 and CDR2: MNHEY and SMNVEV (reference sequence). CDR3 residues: CASSPNLPGYGNQPQHF. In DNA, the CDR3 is TGTGCCAGCAGCCCCAACCTCCCGGGGTATGGCAATCAGCCCCAGCATTTT.

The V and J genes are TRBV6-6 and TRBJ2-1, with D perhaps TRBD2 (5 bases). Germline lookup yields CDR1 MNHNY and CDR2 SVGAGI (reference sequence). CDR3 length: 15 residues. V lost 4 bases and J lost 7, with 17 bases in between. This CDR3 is CASSLRAAGGNEQFF. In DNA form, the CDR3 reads TGTGCCAGCAGTTTACGGGCGGCCGGCGGGAATGAGCAGTTCTTC.

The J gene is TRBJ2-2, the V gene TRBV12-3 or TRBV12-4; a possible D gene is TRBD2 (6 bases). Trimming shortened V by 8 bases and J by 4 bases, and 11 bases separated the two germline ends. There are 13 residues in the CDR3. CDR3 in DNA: TGTGCCAGCGCGGGGCCGATCACCGGGGAGCTGTTTTTT. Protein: CASAGPITGELFF.